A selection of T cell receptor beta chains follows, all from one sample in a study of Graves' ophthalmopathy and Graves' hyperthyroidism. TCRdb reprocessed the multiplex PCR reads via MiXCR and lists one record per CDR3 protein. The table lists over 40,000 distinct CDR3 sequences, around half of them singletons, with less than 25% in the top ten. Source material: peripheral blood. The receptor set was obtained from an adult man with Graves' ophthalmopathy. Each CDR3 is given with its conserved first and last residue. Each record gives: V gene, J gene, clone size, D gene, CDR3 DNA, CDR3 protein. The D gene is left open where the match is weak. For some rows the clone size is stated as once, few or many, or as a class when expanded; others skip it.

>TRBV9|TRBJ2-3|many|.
TGTGCCAGCAGTTCTCTATCGTTGGCAGATACGCAGTATTTT
CASSSLSLADTQYF
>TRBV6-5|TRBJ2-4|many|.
TGTGCCAGCAGTTTAGGGGGAGCCAAAAACATTCAGTACTTC
CASSLGGAKNIQYF
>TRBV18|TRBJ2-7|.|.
TGTGCCAGCTCACTGGCCGGTTTCTACGAGCAGTACTTC
CASSLAGFYEQYF
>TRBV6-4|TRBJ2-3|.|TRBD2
TGTGCCAGCAGTGACTCGACTAGCGGGGGAGATACGCAGTATTTT
CASSDSTSGGDTQYF
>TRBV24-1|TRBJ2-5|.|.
TGTGCCACCAGTGATTTGGGCAGTTCCCCAGAGACCCAGTACTTC
CATSDLGSSPETQYF
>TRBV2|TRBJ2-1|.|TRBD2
TGTGCCAGCAGTGACGGTAGCGGGAGGTCCCTCGGGTGGGAGCAGTTCTTC
CASSDGSGRSLGWEQFF
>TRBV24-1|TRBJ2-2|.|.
TGTGCCACCAGTGATTGGGGAGACGCGAACACCGGGGAGCTGTTTTTT
CATSDWGDANTGELFF
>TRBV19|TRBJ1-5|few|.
TGTGCCAGTAGTATAGTCTACAGCAATCAGCCCCAGCATTTT
CASSIVYSNQPQHF
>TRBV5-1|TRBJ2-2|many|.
TGCGCCAGCAGCTTGGGAACCTTGAACACCGGGGAGCTGTTTTTT
CASSLGTLNTGELFF
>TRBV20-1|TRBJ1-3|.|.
TGCAGTGCTAGAGACACCATATATTTT
CSARDTIYF
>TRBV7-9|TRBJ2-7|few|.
TGTGCCAGCAGCGTAAGAGAGTACGAGCAGTACTTC
CASSVREYEQYF
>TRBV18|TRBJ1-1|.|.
TGTGCCAGCTCACCGGGGGTGGATGAAGCTTTCTTT
CASSPGVDEAFF